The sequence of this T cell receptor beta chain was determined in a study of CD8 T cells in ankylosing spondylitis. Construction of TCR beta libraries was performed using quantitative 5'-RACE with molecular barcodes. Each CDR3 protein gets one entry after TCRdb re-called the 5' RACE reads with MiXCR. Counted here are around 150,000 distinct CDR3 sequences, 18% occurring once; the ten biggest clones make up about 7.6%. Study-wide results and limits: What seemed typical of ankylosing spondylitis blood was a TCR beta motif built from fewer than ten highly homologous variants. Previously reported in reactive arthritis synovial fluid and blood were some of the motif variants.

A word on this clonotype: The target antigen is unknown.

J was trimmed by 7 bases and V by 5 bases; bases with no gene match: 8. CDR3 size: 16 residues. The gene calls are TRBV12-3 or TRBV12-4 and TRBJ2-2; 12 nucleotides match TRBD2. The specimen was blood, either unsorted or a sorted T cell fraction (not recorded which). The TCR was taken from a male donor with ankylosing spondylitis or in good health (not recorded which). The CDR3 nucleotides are TGTGCCAGCAGTATGACTAGCGGGAGAGAGGGCGGGGAGCTGTTTTTT. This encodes CASSMTSGREGGELFF.